The 11 T cell receptor beta chains reported below all come from one sample, sequenced in a study of blood T cells in healthy people across ages. With a J-beta primer mix and a sample-barcoded 5' primer, a second PCR ran roughly 6 to 11 cycles. TCRdb analysed the 5' RACE reads with MiXCR anew, one entry per CDR3 protein. The table has nearly 1 million distinct CDR3 sequences, approximately 50% seen once. The material sequenced was blood. Every receptor here comes from a woman in her sixties in good health.

V and J are TRBV13 and TRBJ2-3, with 7 bases fitting TRBD2. V was clipped by 5 bases and J by 0 bases; unmatched bases: 11. The V gene's germline CDR1 is PRHDT and CDR2 FYEKMQ (reference sequence). This CDR3 has 17 amino acids. CDR3 residues: CASSRLPSGSSTDTQYF. CDR3 sequence (DNA): TGTGCCAGCAGCAGACTCCCTAGCGGATCTAGCACAGATACGCAGTATTTT.

The V gene is TRBV6-4, the J gene TRBJ2-3; D ambiguous. The germline CDR1 and CDR2 sequences are MRHNA and SNTAGT. Trimming removed 6 bases at V and 4 bases at J, with 14 bases between. This CDR3 contains 14 residues. The CDR3 region is CASRTQPSSDTQYF. The CDR3 DNA reads TGTGCCAGCAGGACCCAACCCAGTTCAGATACGCAGTATTTT.

About this clonotype: Being one base from a much bigger clone, this may be a read error. The chain uses TRBV27 and TRBJ2-4, with 8 bases identical to TRBD2. The better agreement between TRBJ2-7 and the DNA end casts doubt on the J call. The CDR3 is 14 amino acids. The germline V gene has CDR1 MNHEY and CDR2 SMNVEV (reference sequence). The CDR3 sequence: CASRQTSEYCEQYF. CDR3 coding DNA: TGTGCCAGCAGACAGACTAGCGAATACTGCGAGCAGTACTTC.

This clonotype was counted between two and nine times. Germline and junction disagree at one end, which may indicate a read error. The chain is built from TRBV14 and TRBJ2-4, with D possibly matching TRBD2 (5 bases). The assigned J gene may be wrong: the sequence end matches TRBJ2-7 better. The CDR3 runs 15 residues. The V gene's germline CDR1 is SGHDN and CDR2 FVKESK. Here the CDR3 DNA reads TGTGCCAGTAGCCAAGGCGAATATGAGGGCTACGAGCAGTACTTC. Encoded protein: CASSQGEYEGYEQYF.

This clonotype was counted once. V and J are TRBV27 and TRBJ2-1; 7 bases are a match to TRBD2. V dropped 6 bases and J dropped 8; count of bases not matched to a gene: 34. Germline V gene data show CDR1 as MNHEY and CDR2 as SMNVEV (reference sequence). There are 22 residues in the CDR3. The CDR3 spells CASRQYSPARSSRLALEDEQFF. CDR3 DNA sequence: TGTGCCAGCAGGCAATACTCCCCCGCCCGCTCCAGCCGACTAGCCCTTGAGGATGAGCAGTTCTTC.

The J gene is TRBJ2-7, the V gene TRBV13; 10 nucleotides agree with TRBD1. CDR3 size: 16 residues. With V trimmed by 4 bases and J by 0 bases, 6 bases remained unmatched. Per germline, CDR1 PRHDT and CDR2 FYEKMQ (reference sequence). CDR3: CASSWLGDRGSYEQYF. The CDR3 DNA sequence: TGTGCCAGCAGCTGGTTAGGGGACAGGGGCTCCTACGAGCAGTACTTC.

The chain is built from TRBV15 and TRBJ2-1; D might be TRBD1 or TRBD2, each matching 5 bases. V lost 0 bases, J lost 10 bases, and 7 bases lay in between. Germline V lookup: CDR1 LNHNV, CDR2 YYDKDF (reference sequence). The CDR3 loop spans 12 amino acids. The CDR3 reads CATSRDRDEQFF. For the CDR3, the DNA is TGTGCCACCAGCAGAGATCGGGACGAGCAGTTCTTC.

This clonotype was recorded once. The chain links TRBV18 to TRBJ2-3; 8 positions agree with TRBD2. The V gene end was trimmed by 3 bases and the J gene end by 2 bases; junction bases not matched to a gene: 7. Germline CDR1 reads KGHSH; CDR2 reads LQKENI. The CDR3 is 16 residues long. This chain's CDR3 is CASSPGSSGVTDTQYF. In nucleotides, the CDR3 is TGTGCCAGCTCACCCGGGAGTAGCGGGGTCACAGATACGCAGTATTTT.

J is TRBJ2-5 and V is TRBV6-5; D might be TRBD1 or TRBD2, each matching 5 bases. V lost 5 bases to trimming and J lost 4 bases, with 14 bases between them. The germline gives CDR1 MNHEY, CDR2 SVGAGI. CDR3 length: 14 amino acids. The CDR3 reads CASSRLSGAETQYF. For the CDR3, the DNA is TGTGCCAGCAGTAGACTCTCCGGGGCAGAGACCCAGTACTTC.

This chain connects TRBV20-1 to TRBJ2-5; possibly TRBD1 or TRBD2 for D (6 bases each). This CDR3 contains 12 residues. Germline V CDR1 and CDR2: DFQATT, SNEGSKA (reference sequence). Trimming removed 6 bases from V and 4 bases from J, with 12 bases in between. This CDR3 is CSAAEGGETQYF. CDR3 nucleotide sequence: TGCAGTGCCGCCGAGGGGGGAGAGACCCAGTACTTC.

V gene TRBV11-1 combines with J gene TRBJ2-1; 7 bases fit TRBD2. Germline CDR1 is SGHAT and CDR2 is FQDESV (reference sequence). The CDR3 is 14 amino acids. V dropped 11 bases and J dropped 7; count of bases not matched to a gene: 14. CDR3 coding DNA: TGTGCCTGTAGGGGCGGGAGTAGTTGGAATGAGCAGTTCTTC. This sequence encodes CACRGGSSWNEQFF.